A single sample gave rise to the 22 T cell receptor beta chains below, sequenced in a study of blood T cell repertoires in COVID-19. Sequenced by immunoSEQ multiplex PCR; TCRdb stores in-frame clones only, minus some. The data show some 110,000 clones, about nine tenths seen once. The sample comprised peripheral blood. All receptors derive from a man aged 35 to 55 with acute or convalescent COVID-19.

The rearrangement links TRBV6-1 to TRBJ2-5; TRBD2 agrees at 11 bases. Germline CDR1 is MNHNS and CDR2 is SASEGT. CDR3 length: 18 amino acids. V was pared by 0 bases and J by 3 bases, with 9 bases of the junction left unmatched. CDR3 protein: CASSEASGRGHIKETQYF. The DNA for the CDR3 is TGTGCCAGCAGTGAAGCTAGCGGGAGGGGACATATTAAAGAGACCCAGTACTTC.

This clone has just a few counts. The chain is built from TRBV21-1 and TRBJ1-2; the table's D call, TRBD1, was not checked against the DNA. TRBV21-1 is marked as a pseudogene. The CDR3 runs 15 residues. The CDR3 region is CASSSQQGAILGYTF. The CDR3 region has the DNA TGTGCCAGCAGCAGCCAACAGGGGGCAATCCTTGGCTACACCTTC.

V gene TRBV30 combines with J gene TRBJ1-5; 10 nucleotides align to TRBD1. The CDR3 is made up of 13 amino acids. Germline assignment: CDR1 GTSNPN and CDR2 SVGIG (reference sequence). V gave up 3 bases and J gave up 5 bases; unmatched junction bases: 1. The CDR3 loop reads CAWRGTGDQPQHF. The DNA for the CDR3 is TGTGCCTGGAGAGGGACAGGGGATCAGCCCCAGCATTTT.

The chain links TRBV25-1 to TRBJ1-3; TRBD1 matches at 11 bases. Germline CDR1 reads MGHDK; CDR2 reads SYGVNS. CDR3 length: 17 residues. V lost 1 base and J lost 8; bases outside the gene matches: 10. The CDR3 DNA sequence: TGTGCCAGCAGTGAATTTATAGGGACAGGGGGATCTGACACCATATATTTT. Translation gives CASSEFIGTGGSDTIYF.

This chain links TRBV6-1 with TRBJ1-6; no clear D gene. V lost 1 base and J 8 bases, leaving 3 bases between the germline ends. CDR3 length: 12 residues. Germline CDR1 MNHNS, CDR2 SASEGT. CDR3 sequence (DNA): TGTGCCAGCAGTGAAGGGCATTCACCCCTCCACTTT. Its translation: CASSEGHSPLHF.

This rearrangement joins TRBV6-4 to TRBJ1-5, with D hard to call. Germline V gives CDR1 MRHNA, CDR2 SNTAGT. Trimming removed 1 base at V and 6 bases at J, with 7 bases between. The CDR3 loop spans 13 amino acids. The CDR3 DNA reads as TGTGCCAGCAGTGACTTAGCCGGTCAGCCCCAGCATTTT. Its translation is CASSDLAGQPQHF.

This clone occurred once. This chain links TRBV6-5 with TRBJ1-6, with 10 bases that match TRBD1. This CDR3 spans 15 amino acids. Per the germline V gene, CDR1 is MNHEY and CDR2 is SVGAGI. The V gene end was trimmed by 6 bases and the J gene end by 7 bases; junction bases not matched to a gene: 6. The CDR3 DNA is TGTGCCAGCAGGCGCCCGGGACAGGGGAATTCACCCCTCCACTTT. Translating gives CASRRPGQGNSPLHF.

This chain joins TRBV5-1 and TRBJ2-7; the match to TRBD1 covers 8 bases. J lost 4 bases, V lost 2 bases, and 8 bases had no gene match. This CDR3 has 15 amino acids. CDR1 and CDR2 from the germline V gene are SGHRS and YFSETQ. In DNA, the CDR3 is TGCGCCAGCAGCTTTTTCGGGACAGGTCTTTACGAGCAGTACTTC. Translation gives CASSFFGTGLYEQYF. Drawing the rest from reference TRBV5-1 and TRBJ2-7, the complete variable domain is KAGVTQTPRYLIKTRGQQVTLSCSPISGHRSVSWYQQTPGQGLQFLFEYFSETQRNKGNFPGRFSGRQFSNSRSEMNVSTLELGDSALYLCASSFFGTGLYEQYFGPGTRLTVT.

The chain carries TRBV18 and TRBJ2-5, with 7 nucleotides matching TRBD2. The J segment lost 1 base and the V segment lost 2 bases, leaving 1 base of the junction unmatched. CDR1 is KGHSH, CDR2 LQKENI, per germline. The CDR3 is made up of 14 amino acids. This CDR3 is CASSPGGGQETQYF. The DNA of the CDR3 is TGTGCCAGCTCACCAGGGGGGGGCCAAGAGACCCAGTACTTC.

CDR3 region: CASSSRQGDTEAFF. DNA for the CDR3: TGTGCCAGCAGCTCTCGACAGGGAGACACTGAAGCTTTCTTT. The J gene is TRBJ1-1, the V gene TRBV11-3, with 7 bases lining up with TRBD1. There are 14 residues in the CDR3. With 4 bases clipped from V and 3 bases from J, the junction kept 5 bases outside the gene matches. The germline gives CDR1 SGHNT, CDR2 YENEEA.

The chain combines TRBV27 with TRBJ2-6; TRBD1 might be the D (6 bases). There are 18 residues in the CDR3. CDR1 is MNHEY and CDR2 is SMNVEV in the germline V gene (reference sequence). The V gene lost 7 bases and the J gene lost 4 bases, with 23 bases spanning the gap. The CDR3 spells CASTPGVSGTKGANVLTF. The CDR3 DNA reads TGTGCCAGCACCCCAGGGGTTTCTGGGACGAAAGGGGCCAACGTCCTGACTTTC.

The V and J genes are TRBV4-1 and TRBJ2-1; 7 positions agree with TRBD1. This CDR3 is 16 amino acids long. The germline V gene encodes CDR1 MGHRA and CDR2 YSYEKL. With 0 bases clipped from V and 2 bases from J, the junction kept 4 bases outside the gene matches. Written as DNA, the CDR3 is TGCGCCAGCAGCCAAGATGCAGGGGGACCCTACAATGAGCAGTTCTTC. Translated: CASSQDAGGPYNEQFF.

CDR3 region: CASSPRPTGNSPLHF. CDR3 DNA sequence: TGCGCCAGCAGCCCAAGACCTACAGGAAATTCACCCCTCCACTTT. V is TRBV5-1 and J is TRBJ1-6; possible D gene TRBD1, 5 bases. From germline, CDR1 is SGHRS and CDR2 YFSETQ. Trimming stripped 4 bases from V and 7 bases from J, with 15 bases between. This CDR3 contains 15 residues.

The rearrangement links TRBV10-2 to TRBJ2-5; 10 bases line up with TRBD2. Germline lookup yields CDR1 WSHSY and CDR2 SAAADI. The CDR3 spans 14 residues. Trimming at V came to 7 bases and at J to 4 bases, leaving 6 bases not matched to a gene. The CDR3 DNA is TGCGCCAGCACCCTGAGCGGGGGGGGAGAGACCCAGTACTTC. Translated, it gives CASTLSGGGETQYF.

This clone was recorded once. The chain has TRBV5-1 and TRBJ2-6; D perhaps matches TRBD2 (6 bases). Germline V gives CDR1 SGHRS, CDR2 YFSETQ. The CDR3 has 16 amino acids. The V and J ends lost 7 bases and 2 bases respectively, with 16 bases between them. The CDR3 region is CASHGGVGPGANVLTF. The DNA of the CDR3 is TGCGCCAGCCACGGAGGGGTGGGACCTGGGGCCAACGTCCTGACTTTC.

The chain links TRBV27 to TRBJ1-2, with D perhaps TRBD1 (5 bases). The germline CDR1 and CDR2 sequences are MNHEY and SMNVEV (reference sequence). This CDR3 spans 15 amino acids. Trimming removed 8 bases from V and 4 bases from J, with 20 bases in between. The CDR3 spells CASDHGGWQVYGYTF. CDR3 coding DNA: TGTGCCAGCGATCATGGGGGGTGGCAGGTCTATGGCTACACCTTC.

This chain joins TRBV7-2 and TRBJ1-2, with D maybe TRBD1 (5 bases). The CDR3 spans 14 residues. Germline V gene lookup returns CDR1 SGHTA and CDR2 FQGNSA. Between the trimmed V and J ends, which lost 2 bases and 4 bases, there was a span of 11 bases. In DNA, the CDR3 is TGTGCCAGCAGCTTAACCTCCACAGGCTATGGCTACACCTTC. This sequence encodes CASSLTSTGYGYTF.

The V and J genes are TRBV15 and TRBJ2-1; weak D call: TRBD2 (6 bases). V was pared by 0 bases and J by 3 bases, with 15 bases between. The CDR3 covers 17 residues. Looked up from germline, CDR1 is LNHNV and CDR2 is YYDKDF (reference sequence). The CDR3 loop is CATSRDRASVFYNEQFF. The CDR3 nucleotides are TGTGCCACCAGCAGAGATCGGGCTAGCGTCTTCTACAATGAGCAGTTCTTC.

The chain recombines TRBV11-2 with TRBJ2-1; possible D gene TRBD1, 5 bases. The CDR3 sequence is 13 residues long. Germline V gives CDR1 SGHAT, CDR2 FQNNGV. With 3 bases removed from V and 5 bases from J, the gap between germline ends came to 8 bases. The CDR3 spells CASSFQGNNEQFF. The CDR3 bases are TGTGCCAGCAGCTTTCAGGGTAACAATGAGCAGTTCTTC.

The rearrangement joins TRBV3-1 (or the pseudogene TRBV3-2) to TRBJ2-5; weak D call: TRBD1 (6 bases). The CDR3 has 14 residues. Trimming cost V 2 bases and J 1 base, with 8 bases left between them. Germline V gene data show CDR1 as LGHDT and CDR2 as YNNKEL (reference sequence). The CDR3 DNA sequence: TGTGCCAGCAGCCAACCGGACAGCCAAGAGACCCAGTACTTC. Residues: CASSQPDSQETQYF.

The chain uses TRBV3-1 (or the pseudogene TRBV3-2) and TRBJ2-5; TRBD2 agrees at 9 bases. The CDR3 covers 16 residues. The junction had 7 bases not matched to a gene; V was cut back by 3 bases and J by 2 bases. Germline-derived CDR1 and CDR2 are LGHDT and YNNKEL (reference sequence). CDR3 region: CASSHWGGGEQETQYF. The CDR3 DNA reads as TGTGCCAGCAGCCATTGGGGCGGGGGGGAACAAGAGACCCAGTACTTC.

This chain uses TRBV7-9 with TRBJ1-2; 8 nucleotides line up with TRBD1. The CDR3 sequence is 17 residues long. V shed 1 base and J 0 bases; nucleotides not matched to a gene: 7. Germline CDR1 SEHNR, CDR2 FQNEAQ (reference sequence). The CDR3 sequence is CASSLVLQGGTNYGYTF. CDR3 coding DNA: TGTGCCAGCAGCTTAGTTCTACAGGGGGGGACTAACTATGGCTACACCTTC.